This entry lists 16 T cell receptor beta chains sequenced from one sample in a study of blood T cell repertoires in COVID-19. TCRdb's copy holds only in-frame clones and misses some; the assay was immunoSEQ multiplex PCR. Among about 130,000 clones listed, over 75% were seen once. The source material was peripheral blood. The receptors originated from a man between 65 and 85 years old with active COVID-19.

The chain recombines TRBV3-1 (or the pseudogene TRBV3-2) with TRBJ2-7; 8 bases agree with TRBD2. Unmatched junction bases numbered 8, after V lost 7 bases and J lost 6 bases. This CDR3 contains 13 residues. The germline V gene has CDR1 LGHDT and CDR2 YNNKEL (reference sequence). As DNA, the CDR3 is TGTGCCAGCACGCCTCTGGCGGGAGGCGAGCAGTACTTC. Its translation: CASTPLAGGEQYF.

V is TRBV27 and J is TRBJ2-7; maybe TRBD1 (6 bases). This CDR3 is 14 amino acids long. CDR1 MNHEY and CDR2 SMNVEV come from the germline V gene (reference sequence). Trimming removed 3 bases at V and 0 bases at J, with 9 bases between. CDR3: CASSFLGASYEQYF. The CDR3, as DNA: TGTGCCAGCAGTTTTTTGGGGGCCTCCTACGAGCAGTACTTC.

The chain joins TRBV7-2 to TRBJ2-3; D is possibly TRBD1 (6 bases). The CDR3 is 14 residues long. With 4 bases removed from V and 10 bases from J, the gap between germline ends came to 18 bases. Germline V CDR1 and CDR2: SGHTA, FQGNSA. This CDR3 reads CASSSLQGTGSQYF. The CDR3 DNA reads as TGTGCCAGCAGCTCACTACAGGGTACAGGATCGCAGTATTTT.

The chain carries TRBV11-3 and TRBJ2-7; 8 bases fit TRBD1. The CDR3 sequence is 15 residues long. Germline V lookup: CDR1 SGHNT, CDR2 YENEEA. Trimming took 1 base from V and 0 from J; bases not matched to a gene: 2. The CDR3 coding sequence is TGTGCCAGCAGCTTAGGGGGACAGGCCTCCTACGAGCAGTACTTC. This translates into CASSLGGQASYEQYF.

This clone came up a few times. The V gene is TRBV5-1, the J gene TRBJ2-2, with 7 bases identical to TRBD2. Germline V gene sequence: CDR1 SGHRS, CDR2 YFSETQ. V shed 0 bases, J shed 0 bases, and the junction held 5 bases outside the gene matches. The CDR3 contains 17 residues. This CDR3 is CASSLAVAGTNTGELFF. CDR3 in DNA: TGCGCCAGCAGCTTGGCCGTAGCGGGCACGAACACCGGGGAGCTGTTTTTT.

CDR3 sequence: CASSPGTGGTDTQYF. CDR3 DNA: TGCGCCAGCAGCCCCGGGACAGGGGGCACAGATACGCAGTATTTT. The rearrangement uses TRBV5-1 and TRBJ2-3; 10 bases map to TRBD1. This CDR3 region has 15 residues. V was clipped by 4 bases and J by 1 base; unmatched bases: 3. CDR1 SGHRS and CDR2 YFSETQ come from the germline V gene.

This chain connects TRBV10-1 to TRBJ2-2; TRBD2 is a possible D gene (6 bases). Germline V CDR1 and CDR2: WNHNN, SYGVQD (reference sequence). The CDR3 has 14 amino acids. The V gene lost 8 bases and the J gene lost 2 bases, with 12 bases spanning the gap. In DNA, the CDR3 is TGCGCCAGCGCCGGGGGTGGAAACACCGGGGAGCTGTTTTTT. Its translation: CASAGGGNTGELFF.

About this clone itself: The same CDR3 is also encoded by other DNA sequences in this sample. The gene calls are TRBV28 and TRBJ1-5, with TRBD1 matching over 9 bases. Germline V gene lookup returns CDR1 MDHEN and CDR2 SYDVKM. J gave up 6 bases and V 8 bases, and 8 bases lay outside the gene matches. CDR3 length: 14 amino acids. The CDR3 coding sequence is TGTGCCAGCGGGGCGGGACAGGGAAGTCAGCCCCAGCATTTT. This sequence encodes CASGAGQGSQPQHF. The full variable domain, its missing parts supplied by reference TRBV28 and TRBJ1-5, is DVKVTQSSRYLVKRTGEKVFLECVQDMDHENMFWYRQDPGLGLRLIYFSYDVKMKEKGDIPEGYSVSREKKERFSLILESASTNQTSMYLCASGAGQGSQPQHFGDGTRLSIL.

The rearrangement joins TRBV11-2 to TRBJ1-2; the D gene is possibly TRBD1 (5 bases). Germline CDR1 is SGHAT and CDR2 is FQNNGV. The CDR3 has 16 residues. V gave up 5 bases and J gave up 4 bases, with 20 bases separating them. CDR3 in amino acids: CASSDWTTLDLYGYTF. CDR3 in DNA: TGTGCCAGCAGCGACTGGACAACCTTGGACCTCTATGGCTACACCTTC.

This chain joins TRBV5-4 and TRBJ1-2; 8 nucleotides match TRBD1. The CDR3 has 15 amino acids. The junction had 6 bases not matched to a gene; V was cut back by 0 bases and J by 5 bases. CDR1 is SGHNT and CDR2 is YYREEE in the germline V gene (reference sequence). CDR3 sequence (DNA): TGTGCCAGCAGCTTGGCCGGGACAGGAACGTATGGCTACACCTTC. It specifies CASSLAGTGTYGYTF.

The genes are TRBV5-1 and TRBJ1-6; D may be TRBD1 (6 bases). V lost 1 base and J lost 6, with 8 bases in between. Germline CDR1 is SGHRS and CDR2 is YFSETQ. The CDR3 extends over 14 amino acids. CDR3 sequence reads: CASSLSGVNSPLHF. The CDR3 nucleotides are TGCGCCAGCAGCTTGTCAGGGGTTAATTCACCCCTCCACTTT.

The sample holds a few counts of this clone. This CDR3 is CASSSVGTGFMGYTF. The CDR3 DNA reads as TGCGCCAGCAGCAGCGTCGGGACAGGGTTTATGGGCTACACCTTC. The chain uses TRBV5-1 and TRBJ1-2, with 9 bases that match TRBD1. The ends lost 4 bases at V and 8 bases at J; junction bases unmatched: 12. The CDR3 consists of 15 residues. Germline V gene data show CDR1 as SGHRS and CDR2 as YFSETQ.

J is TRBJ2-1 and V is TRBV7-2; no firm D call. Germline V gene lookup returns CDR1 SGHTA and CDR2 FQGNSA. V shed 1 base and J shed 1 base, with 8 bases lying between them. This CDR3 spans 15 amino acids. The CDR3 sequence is CASSLGLLSYNEQFF. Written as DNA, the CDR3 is TGTGCCAGCAGCTTAGGACTCCTTTCCTACAATGAGCAGTTCTTC.

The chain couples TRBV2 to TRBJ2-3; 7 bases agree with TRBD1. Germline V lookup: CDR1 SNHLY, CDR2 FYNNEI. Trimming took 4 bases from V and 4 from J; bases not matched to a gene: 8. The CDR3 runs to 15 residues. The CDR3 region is CASSVRDRSPDTQYF. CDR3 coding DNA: TGTGCCAGCAGTGTTAGGGACAGATCCCCAGATACGCAGTATTTT. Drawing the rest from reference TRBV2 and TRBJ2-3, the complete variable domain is EPEVTQTPSHQVTQMGQEVILRCVPISNHLYFYWYRQILGQKVEFLVSFYNNEISEKSEIFDDQFSVERPDGSNFTLKIRSTKLEDSAMYFCASSVRDRSPDTQYFGPGTRLTVL.

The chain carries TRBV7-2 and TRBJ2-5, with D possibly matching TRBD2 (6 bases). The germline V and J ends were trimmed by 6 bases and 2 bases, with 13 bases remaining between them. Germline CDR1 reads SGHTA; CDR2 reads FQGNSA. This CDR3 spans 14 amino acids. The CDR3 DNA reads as TGTGCCAGCAGTAAGGAGGGAACACAAGAGACCCAGTACTTC. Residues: CASSKEGTQETQYF. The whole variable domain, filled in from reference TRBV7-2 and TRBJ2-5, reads GAGVSQSPSNKVTEKGKDVELRCDPISGHTALYWYRQSLGQGLEFLIYFQGNSAPDKSGLPSDRFSAERTGGSVSTLTIQRTQQEDSAVYLCASSKEGTQETQYFGPGTRLLVL.

The CDR3 bases are TGTGCCATCGCGACGCGGTCTTCTTCCTACGAGCAGTACTTC. This encodes CAIATRSSSYEQYF. This chain joins TRBV6-6 and TRBJ2-7; D call uncertain. Between the trimmed V and J ends, which lost 10 bases and 1 base, there was a span of 17 bases. This CDR3 comprises 14 residues. Germline V gene data show CDR1 as MNHNY and CDR2 as SVGAGI (reference sequence).